This T cell receptor beta chain stems from a study of human T cells and chemical hapten exposure. Whole-study context: Subjects had 2% DPC placed on 2 cm by 2 cm of upper inner arm skin for sensitization.

TCRdb ran MiXCR on the RACE reads and lists one entry per CDR3 protein. This sample has about 120,000 distinct CDR3 sequences, with 13% found just once. V lost 5 bases, J lost 3 bases, and 2 bases stayed unmatched. Germline-derived CDR1 and CDR2 are SGHTS and YDEGEE. The CDR3 loop spans 14 amino acids. Time point described: pre-sensitization, week 0. Treatment denoted: therapeutic diphenylcyclopropenone sensitization with weekly scalp DPC. The total RNA was obtained from whole blood that was not fractionated. The sequence derives from a woman between 18 and 29 years old with alopecia areata. Some clones in this sample may be carry-over from other donors' samples. The sequences come from whole blood, collected in connection with sensitization to the hapten diphenylcyclopropenone (DPC). The rearrangement uses TRBV5-8 and TRBJ2-2; TRBD1 aligns across 9 bases. CDR3 DNA: TGTGCCAGCAGAAGGACAGGGGACACCGGGGAGCTGTTTTTT. This encodes CASRRTGDTGELFF.